This T cell receptor (beta chain) was recovered during a study of shared clonotypes between healthy human individuals. Study conclusions and caveats: The four-donor shared clonotypes exceeded non-shared clonotypes in generation probability, with non-shared ones scoring lower.

TCRdb keeps only in-frame clones here, not all; method: immunoSEQ multiplex PCR. The repertoire holds 1.5 million to 1.9 million clones, about 98% seen once, with 0.45% in the top ten. About this clone itself: Its antigen is not identified.

The sequenced sample was naive CD4+ T cells sorted from blood. The subset denotes: CD45RA+ positively selected. The sequence was obtained from a man younger than 40 in good health.

CDR3: CASSIMAGPHQPQHF. As DNA, the CDR3 is TGTGCCAGTAGTATTATGGCAGGTCCCCATCAGCCCCAGCATTTT. The chain couples TRBV19 to TRBJ1-5; D is unresolved. This CDR3 has 15 amino acids. The V and J ends lost 3 bases and 5 bases respectively, with 14 bases between them. Germline V gene lookup returns CDR1 LNHDA and CDR2 SQIVND (reference sequence). Full variable domain (outside the CDR3, taken from reference TRBV19 and TRBJ1-5): DGGITQSPKYLFRKEGQNVTLSCEQNLNHDAMYWYRQDPGQGLRLIYYSQIVNDFQKGDIAEGYSVSREKKESFPLTVTSAQKNPTAFYLCASSIMAGPHQPQHFGDGTRLSIL.